The next 20 T cell receptor beta chains were all read from a single sample in a study of technical replicates of blood from a few donors (dated by TCRdb to 2015 to 2018). The library was prepared using the immunoSEQ multiplex PCR assay. TCRdb limited this immuneACCESS table to in-frame rearrangements with V and J called. A share of clones is missing; checked studies link under half to unresolved V genes, and the rest is unexplained. For this sample the table gives approximately 81,000 clones, of which around 95% were detected only once. Under 0.4% of the sample comes from the top ten. Sequencing used T cells isolated from PBMCs. Receptors originate from a human donor in good health.

The rearrangement links TRBV10-3 to TRBJ1-1; D uncertain. The CDR3 is 14 amino acids. Germline V gene data show CDR1 as ENHRY and CDR2 as SYGVKD. V was trimmed by 10 bases and J by 1 base, leaving 16 bases between them. In DNA form, the CDR3 reads TGTGCCACCATGCCTCTTTTCGGGAACACTGAAGCTTTCTTT. Residues: CATMPLFGNTEAFF.

This clone was seen only a few times. The rearrangement links TRBV6-1 to TRBJ1-1; D gene uncertain. This CDR3 comprises 12 residues. Germline CDR1 is MNHNS and CDR2 is SASEGT. The V end lost 10 bases, the J end lost 11 bases, and 20 bases lay between the germline ends. The CDR3 reads CATKLTSTEAFF. Written as DNA, the CDR3 is TGTGCCACCAAACTAACGTCTACGGAGGCTTTCTTT.

The chain combines TRBV5-1 with TRBJ1-2, with a weak D call TRBD1 (6 bases). The CDR3 contains 14 residues. Trimming took 10 bases from V and 6 from J, leaving 22 bases between them. Per germline, CDR1 SGHRS and CDR2 YFSETQ. The CDR3 here is CASQLAGASNGYTF. The CDR3 DNA reads TGCGCCTCACAGCTCGCGGGGGCGTCGAATGGCTACACCTTC.

This clone was recorded once. This CDR3 is also generated by other DNA sequences in the sample. V is TRBV28 and J is TRBJ1-5, with a possible D match to TRBD1 (5 bases). Germline V CDR1 and CDR2: MDHEN, SYDVKM. V lost 3 bases, J lost 5 bases, and 14 bases lay in between. The CDR3 has 15 amino acids. In DNA form, the CDR3 reads TGTGCCAGCAGTTTTCCAGGGCAGGGCTATCAGCCCCAGCATTTT. Encoded protein: CASSFPGQGYQPQHF. Full variable domain (missing parts from reference TRBV28 and TRBJ1-5): DVKVTQSSRYLVKRTGEKVFLECVQDMDHENMFWYRQDPGLGLRLIYFSYDVKMKEKGDIPEGYSVSREKKERFSLILESASTNQTSMYLCASSFPGQGYQPQHFGDGTRLSIL.

This chain connects TRBV2 to TRBJ2-1; 9 bases line up with TRBD1. The CDR3 length is 15 residues. Per the germline V gene, CDR1 is SNHLY and CDR2 is FYNNEI. J lost 7 bases, V lost 3 bases, and 7 bases had no gene match. The CDR3, as DNA: TGTGCCAGCAGTGACCCTCGGGACAGGGAAAATGAGCAGTTCTTC. Translated: CASSDPRDRENEQFF. The variable domain in full, with the rest retrieved from reference TRBV2 and TRBJ2-1, is EPEVTQTPSHQVTQMGQEVILRCVPISNHLYFYWYRQILGQKVEFLVSFYNNEISEKSEIFDDQFSVERPDGSNFTLKIRSTKLEDSAMYFCASSDPRDRENEQFFGPGTRLTVL.

The chain joins TRBV7-2 to TRBJ2-5; D is perhaps TRBD2 (5 bases). The germline V and J ends were trimmed by 2 bases and 2 bases, with 12 bases remaining between them. The V gene's germline CDR1 is SGHTA and CDR2 FQGNSA. This CDR3 is built from 15 residues. The CDR3, as DNA: TGTGCCAGCAGCTTACAGAGGGTAGGGCAAGAGACCCAGTACTTC. Translating it yields CASSLQRVGQETQYF. Full variable domain (missing parts from reference TRBV7-2 and TRBJ2-5): GAGVSQSPSNKVTEKGKDVELRCDPISGHTALYWYRQSLGQGLEFLIYFQGNSAPDKSGLPSDRFSAERTGGSVSTLTIQRTQQEDSAVYLCASSLQRVGQETQYFGPGTRLLVL.

The rearrangement links TRBV9 to TRBJ2-1, with 9 bases matching TRBD2. The germline V gene encodes CDR1 SGDLS and CDR2 YYNGEE. Losses at the gene ends were 6 bases for V and 9 bases for J; bases not matched to a gene: 10. The CDR3 covers 14 residues. CDR3 in DNA: TGTGCCAGCACCAGGGCGGGAGGGCCAAGTGAGCAGTTCTTC. Residues: CASTRAGGPSEQFF.

The CDR3 DNA is TGTGCCACCCGGGACAGGGTTGACACAGATACGCAGTATTTT. This codes for CATRDRVDTDTQYF. This sequence joins TRBV10-3 and TRBJ2-3; 9 nucleotides line up with TRBD1. J was trimmed by 2 bases and V by 10 bases; bases with no gene match: 7. The CDR3 extends over 14 amino acids. Per germline, CDR1 ENHRY and CDR2 SYGVKD.

This chain connects TRBV30 to TRBJ2-4, with D possibly being TRBD1 (6 bases). V was pared by 6 bases and J by 2 bases, with 23 bases between. The CDR3 has 17 amino acids. The V gene's germline CDR1 is GTSNPN and CDR2 SVGIG (reference sequence). CDR3 bases: TGTGCCTGCCTATCAGGGGACACTCAGGGGACCAAAAACATTCAGTACTTC. This translates into CACLSGDTQGTKNIQYF.

The chain recombines TRBV19 with TRBJ1-5; D ambiguous. The length of the CDR3 is 13 residues. V was shortened by 3 bases and J by 5 bases, with 8 bases between the two germline ends. Germline assignment: CDR1 LNHDA and CDR2 SQIVND (reference sequence). Here the CDR3 DNA reads TGTGCCAGTAGTATTGCAATAGATCAGCCCCAGCATTTT. This codes for CASSIAIDQPQHF.

The chain recombines TRBV9 with TRBJ2-1; 9 bases align to TRBD2. The germline V gene has CDR1 SGDLS and CDR2 YYNGEE. The CDR3 contains 14 residues. V was clipped by 0 bases and J by 8 bases; unmatched bases: 3. Written as DNA, the CDR3 is TGTGCCAGCAGCGTAGAGAGCGGGAGGCATGAGCAGTTCTTC. The encoded protein is CASSVESGRHEQFF. Full variable domain (outside the CDR3, taken from reference TRBV9 and TRBJ2-1): DSGVTQTPKHLITATGQRVTLRCSPRSGDLSVYWYQQSLDQGLQFLIQYYNGEERAKGNILERFSAQQFPDLHSELNLSSLELGDSALYFCASSVESGRHEQFFGPGTRLTVL.

This clone was counted once. This chain joins TRBV6-1 and TRBJ2-1, with D possibly TRBD2 on 5 matching bases. The CDR3 is 11 residues long. The V end was cut by 1 base, the J end by 15 bases, with 10 bases between. The germline gives CDR1 MNHNS, CDR2 SASEGT. CDR3 region: CASSEGGELFF. In DNA form, the CDR3 reads TGTGCCAGCAGTGAAGGTGGGGAGTTGTTCTTC.

The V gene is TRBV4-2, the J gene TRBJ2-3; the match to TRBD2 covers 10 bases. V lost 0 bases, J lost 5 bases, and 8 bases stayed unmatched. Per the germline V gene, CDR1 is LGHNA and CDR2 is YNFKEQ. The CDR3 totals 17 residues. CDR3 DNA: TGTGCCAGCAGCCAAGATTCTGCTAGCGGGAGTGGAGATACGCAGTATTTT. Protein product: CASSQDSASGSGDTQYF.

The chain recombines TRBV28 with TRBJ2-5; the match to TRBD2 covers 9 bases. Germline V lookup: CDR1 MDHEN, CDR2 SYDVKM. The J segment lost 5 bases and the V segment lost 8 bases, leaving 12 bases of the junction unmatched. CDR3 length equals 15 residues. The CDR3 nucleotides are TGTGCCAGCTCGGGGGGCGGGAGGGCCAGGGAGACCCAGTACTTC. Protein: CASSGGGRARETQYF.

The chain carries TRBV27 and TRBJ1-5; TRBD1 matches at 11 bases. Germline V gene lookup returns CDR1 MNHEY and CDR2 SMNVEV (reference sequence). This CDR3 comprises 15 residues. V shed 5 bases, J shed 4 bases, and the junction held 4 bases outside the gene matches. The CDR3, as DNA: TGTGCCAGCAGTGGAGGGACAGGGGGTAATCAGCCCCAGCATTTT. Translated, it gives CASSGGTGGNQPQHF.

The gene calls are TRBV11-3 and TRBJ1-4; a weak D match, TRBD1 (6 bases). The V end lost 2 bases, the J end lost 5 bases, and 9 bases lay between the germline ends. Germline CDR1 is SGHNT and CDR2 is YENEEA. The CDR3 consists of 14 residues. The CDR3 DNA reads as TGTGCCAGCAGCTTAAACAGGGCCAATGAAAAACTGTTTTTT. The encoded protein is CASSLNRANEKLFF.

The gene calls are TRBV9 and TRBJ2-2, with D unresolved. CDR1 and CDR2 from the germline V gene are SGDLS and YYNGEE. Trimming stripped 2 bases from V and 6 bases from J, with 5 bases between. The CDR3 sequence is 12 residues long. CDR3 protein: CASSVLPGELFF. The CDR3, as DNA: TGTGCCAGCAGCGTTCTCCCCGGGGAGCTGTTTTTT.

This clone was picked up one time. This chain joins TRBV7-6 and TRBJ2-7; 11 bases match TRBD2. Germline assignment: CDR1 SGHVS and CDR2 FNYEAQ. The CDR3 is 17 amino acids. The junction had 6 bases not matched to a gene; V was cut back by 0 bases and J by 2 bases. Written as DNA, the CDR3 is TGTGCCAGCAGCTTAGCCACCGGGACTAGCGGAACCTACGAGCAGTACTTC. The encoded protein is CASSLATGTSGTYEQYF.

The V call is TRBV30, the J call TRBJ1-4, with 9 bases matching TRBD1. This CDR3 has 17 amino acids. Per the germline V gene, CDR1 is GTSNPN and CDR2 is SVGIG (reference sequence). The V segment lost 8 bases and the J segment 8 bases; nucleotides outside the gene matches: 21. The CDR3 reads CARAVGQGSLVGEKLFF. The CDR3 nucleotides are TGTGCCCGGGCCGTGGGACAGGGATCCCTAGTAGGCGAAAAACTGTTTTTT.

This chain connects TRBV6-1 to TRBJ1-1; D possibly corresponds to TRBD1 (6 bases). CDR3 length equals 13 residues. Trimming took off 8 bases at V and 7 bases at J, with 17 bases between the two ends. Germline V gives CDR1 MNHNS, CDR2 SASEGT. This CDR3 reads CASGETGLIEAFF. The CDR3 coding sequence is TGTGCCAGCGGGGAAACAGGGCTTATTGAAGCTTTCTTT.